Listed below are T cell receptor beta chains from one sample, sequenced in a study of T cell clones after liver transplantation. Repertoires were generated with immunoSEQ multiplex PCR, while TCRdb's copy carries only in-frame clones and drops some. The data hold about 75,000 clones, with 80% to 90% observed a single time. Sequencing used CD4+ T cells from blood, obtained less than 50 months after liver transplant. The receptors here all came from a human patient who received a liver transplant. Some T cells may possibly be graft donor cells. Each CDR3 is given with its conserved first and last residue. D genes are given only for firm matches. Rows may omit the clone size; those that give it use once, few, many or a size class.

TRBD2 | TRBJ2-7 | TRBV5-5 | . | CASSLGQVAGSYEQYF | TGTGCCAGCAGCTTGGGACAAGTAGCGGGATCCTACGAGCAGTACTTC
. | TRBJ1-4 | TRBV12-5 | . | CASGPLNWDGNEKLFF | TGTGCTAGTGGTCCACTCAACTGGGATGGGAATGAAAAACTGTTTTTT
. | TRBJ1-4 | TRBV30 | . | CAWSFSGGTNEKLFF | TGTGCCTGGAGTTTTTCGGGGGGCACTAATGAAAAACTGTTTTTT
. | TRBJ2-3 | TRBV6-5 | once | CAISPTISTDTQYF | TGTGCCATCTCACCGACGATTAGCACAGATACGCAGTATTTT
TRBD2 | TRBJ2-3 | TRBV7-3 | . | CASSSVAGGPRDTQYF | TGTGCCAGCAGCTCTGTAGCGGGAGGGCCGAGAGATACGCAGTATTTT
TRBD2 | TRBJ2-5 | TRBV7-8 | once | CASSITGTTQETQYF | TGTGCCAGCAGCATTACCGGGACTACACAAGAGACCCAGTACTTC
. | TRBJ2-2 | TRBV5-3 | . | CARSLAHFGRVRTSSINTGELFF | TGTGCCAGAAGCTTGGCTCACTTCGGAAGGGTTCGAACTAGCTCGATTAACACCGGGGAGCTGTTTTTT
. | TRBJ2-3 | TRBV2 | . | CASSEGAADTQYF | TGTGCCAGCAGTGAGGGGGCTGCGGATACGCAGTATTTT
TRBD1 | TRBJ2-5 | TRBV28 | few | CASSFNRGETQYF | TGTGCCAGCAGTTTTAACAGGGGCGAGACCCAGTACTTC
TRBD1 | TRBJ2-7 | TRBV5-6 | . | CASLPPGQGVNEQYF | TGTGCCAGTCTTCCCCCGGGACAGGGGGTCAACGAGCAGTACTTC
TRBD1 | TRBJ1-5 | TRBV10-3 | . | CAISDEGTGQPQHF | TGTGCCATCAGTGATGAGGGGACAGGACAGCCCCAGCATTTT
. | TRBJ2-3 | TRBV10-3 | few | CAISKEGKSTDTQYF | TGTGCCATCAGTAAAGAGGGAAAGAGCACAGATACGCAGTATTTT
. | TRBJ2-4 | TRBV9 | . | CASSTAKGIQYF | TGTGCCAGCAGTACAGCCAAGGGCATTCAGTACTTC
. | TRBJ2-1 | TRBV7-2 | . | CASSFLRGRQFF | TGTGCCAGCAGCTTTTTACGTGGGCGGCAGTTCTTC
TRBD1 | TRBJ1-3 | TRBV28 | . | CASSLTGTSGNTIYF | TGTGCCAGCAGCTTGACAGGGACCTCTGGAAACACCATATATTTT
. | TRBJ2-5 | TRBV5-1 | . | CASSLEKETQYF | TGCGCCAGCAGCTTGGAAAAAGAGACCCAGTACTTC
. | TRBJ2-1 | TRBV2 | . | CASREDGNEQFF | TGTGCCAGCAGAGAGGACGGGAATGAGCAGTTCTTC
TRBD2 | TRBJ2-3 | TRBV4-2 | . | CASSPLAGGRGTDTQYF | TGTGCCAGCAGCCCCCTAGCGGGGGGGCGGGGCACAGATACGCAGTATTTT
TRBD1 | TRBJ2-7 | TRBV5-1 | . | CASSLGQGSTYEQYF | TGCGCCAGCAGCCTTGGACAGGGGTCAACCTACGAGCAGTACTTC
. | TRBJ2-7 | TRBV4-3 | . | CASSQAPGESYEQYF | TGCGCCAGCAGCCAAGCCCCAGGGGAGTCCTACGAGCAGTACTTC
TRBD2 | TRBJ2-3 | TRBV7-2 | once | CASSLDLAGGTTDTQYF | TGTGCCAGCAGCTTAGATCTAGCGGGAGGAACGACGGATACGCAGTATTTT
TRBD2 | TRBJ2-7 | TRBV10-3 | . | CAISPRAGDEQYF | TGTGCCATCAGCCCCCGGGCGGGGGACGAGCAGTACTTC